The sequence of this T cell receptor beta chain was determined in a study of memory CD4+ T cells and cytomegalovirus serostatus. The sort gate was single viable CD3+CD4+CD8-CD45RO+ cells for memory CD4+ T cells. Serostatus was set by detecting CMV pp150, pp28, p38, p52 IgG. This table comes from immunoSEQ multiplex PCR, and its TCRdb copy is limited to in-frame clones, with some not included. The table has approximately 49,000 clones, around 77% seen once. The receptor's source is an adult in good health and CMV-seronegative. The specimen sequenced was memory CD4+ T cells from blood.

The CDR3 nucleotides read TGTGCCAGCATGACCGACAGGGTGGATGAAAAACTGTTTTTT. This sequence encodes CASMTDRVDEKLFF. The chain has TRBV2 and TRBJ1-4; 7 bases fit TRBD1. With V trimmed by 7 bases and J by 6 bases, 8 bases remained unmatched. Germline CDR1 reads SNHLY; CDR2 reads FYNNEI. The CDR3 has 14 residues.